The rows below give T cell receptor beta chains drawn from one sample of a study of shared clonotypes between healthy human individuals. The data were produced by immunoSEQ multiplex PCR, yet TCRdb's version contains in-frame clones alone and is incomplete. Altogether hundreds of thousands of clones are present, roughly 80% being singletons, with the ten largest covering less than 15%. Sequences were obtained from PBMCs. The origin of the receptors is a woman aged 35 to 49 in good health. Some clones in this sample may be carry-over from other donors' samples. Each CDR3 is given with its conserved first and last residue. D genes are given only for firm matches. Expanded clones get a size class; other rows say once, few or many, or leave the size out.

>.|TRBJ1-1|.|TRBV9|14
CASSETVMNTEAFF
TGTGCCAGCAGCGAGACAGTCATGAACACTGAAGCTTTCTTT
>TRBD1|TRBJ2-1|once|TRBV6-5|15
CASSYVGQPYNEQFF
TGTGCCAGCAGTTACGTGGGACAGCCTTACAATGAGCAGTTCTTC
>.|TRBJ2-7|once|TRBV6-1|14
CATRTAISSYEQYF
TGTGCCACCAGGACAGCCATTAGCTCCTACGAGCAGTACTTC
>.|TRBJ1-2|.|TRBV5-6|14
CASSLEGPNYGYTF
TGTGCCAGCAGCTTGGAGGGCCCAAACTATGGCTACACCTTC
>.|TRBJ2-5|.|TRBV5-1|14
CASSLETARETQYF
TGCGCCAGCAGCTTGGAAACAGCTCGGGAGACCCAGTACTTC
>.|TRBJ2-3|.|TRBV7-9|18
CASSRIQAGTSSTDTQYF
TGTGCCAGCAGCCGAATACAAGCGGGCACCTCTAGCACAGATACGCAGTATTTT
>.|TRBJ1-2|.|TRBV25-1|13
CASSEQGPYGYTF
TGTGCCAGCAGTGAACAGGGCCCCTATGGCTACACCTTC
>.|TRBJ1-2|.|TRBV7-2|14
CASSLAGEGKGYTF
TGTGCCAGCAGCTTAGCTGGGGAAGGGAAAGGCTACACCTTC
>TRBD1|TRBJ2-7|once|TRBV18|16
CASSPLPGQGSYEQYF
TGTGCCAGCTCACCTCTTCCGGGACAGGGGTCCTACGAGCAGTACTTC
>TRBD2|TRBJ2-5|.|TRBV5-4|16
CASRQTSGGIQETQYF
TGTGCCAGCAGACAGACTAGCGGAGGCATCCAAGAGACCCAGTACTTC
>TRBD1|TRBJ1-2|.|TRBV11-2|16
CASSSSAADRHYGYTF
TGTGCCAGCAGCTCCAGCGCCGCGGACAGGCACTATGGCTACACCTTC
>TRBD1|TRBJ2-7|.|TRBV7-8|16
CASSSGTGGYGYEQYF
TGTGCCAGCAGCTCCGGGACAGGGGGTTACGGGTACGAGCAGTACTTC
>TRBD2|TRBJ2-3|.|TRBV10-3|15
CAITASGTFADTQYF
TGTGCCATCACCGCTAGCGGGACGTTCGCAGATACGCAGTATTTT
>TRBD2|TRBJ2-3|once|TRBV10-1|15
CASPGGAGGGETQYF
TGCGCCAGCCCGGGGGGAGCGGGAGGGGGAGAGACGCAGTATTTT
>TRBD2|TRBJ2-7|.|TRBV11-2|15
CASSLPAGSTYEQYF
TGTGCCAGCAGCCTCCCAGCGGGATCGACCTACGAGCAGTACTTC
>.|TRBJ1-5|.|TRBV7-8|17
CASSPRVPRVSDQPQHF
TGTGCCAGCAGCCCCAGGGTCCCCAGGGTGAGTGACCAGCCCCAGCATTTT
>TRBD1|TRBJ1-4|.|TRBV28|15
CASSQSPGQWEKLFF
TGTGCCAGCAGCCAATCCCCGGGACAGTGGGAAAAACTGTTTTTT
>.|TRBJ1-1|.|TRBV5-1|14
CASSLWDVGTEAFF
TGCGCCAGCAGCCTCTGGGACGTCGGCACTGAAGCTTTCTTT
>.|TRBJ2-5|.|TRBV19|12
CASSRRPETQYF
TGTGCCAGTAGCAGACGGCCGGAGACCCAGTACTTC
>.|TRBJ1-1|.|TRBV11-3|13
CASSKQESTEAFF
TGTGCCAGCAGCAAGCAGGAAAGCACTGAAGCTTTCTTT
>.|TRBJ1-2|few|TRBV4-3|15
CASSQERNRAQGYTF
TGCGCCAGCAGCCAAGAGAGAAACAGGGCCCAGGGCTACACCTTC
>.|TRBJ1-4|.|TRBV9|15
CASNPEHPTNEKLFF
TGTGCCAGCAACCCCGAACACCCAACTAATGAAAAACTGTTTTTT